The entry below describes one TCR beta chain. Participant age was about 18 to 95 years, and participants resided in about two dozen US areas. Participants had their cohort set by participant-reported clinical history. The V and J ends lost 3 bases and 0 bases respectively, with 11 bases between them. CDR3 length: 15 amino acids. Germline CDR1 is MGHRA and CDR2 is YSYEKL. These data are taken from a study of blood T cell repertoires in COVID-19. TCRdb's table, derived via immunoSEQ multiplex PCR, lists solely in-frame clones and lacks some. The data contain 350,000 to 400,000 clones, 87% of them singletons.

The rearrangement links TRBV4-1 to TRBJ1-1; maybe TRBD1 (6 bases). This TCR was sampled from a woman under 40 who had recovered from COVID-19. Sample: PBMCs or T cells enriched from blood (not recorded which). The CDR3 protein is CASSQAGGLNTEAFF. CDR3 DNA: TGCGCCAGCAGCCAGGCGGGGGGGCTGAACACTGAAGCTTTCTTT.